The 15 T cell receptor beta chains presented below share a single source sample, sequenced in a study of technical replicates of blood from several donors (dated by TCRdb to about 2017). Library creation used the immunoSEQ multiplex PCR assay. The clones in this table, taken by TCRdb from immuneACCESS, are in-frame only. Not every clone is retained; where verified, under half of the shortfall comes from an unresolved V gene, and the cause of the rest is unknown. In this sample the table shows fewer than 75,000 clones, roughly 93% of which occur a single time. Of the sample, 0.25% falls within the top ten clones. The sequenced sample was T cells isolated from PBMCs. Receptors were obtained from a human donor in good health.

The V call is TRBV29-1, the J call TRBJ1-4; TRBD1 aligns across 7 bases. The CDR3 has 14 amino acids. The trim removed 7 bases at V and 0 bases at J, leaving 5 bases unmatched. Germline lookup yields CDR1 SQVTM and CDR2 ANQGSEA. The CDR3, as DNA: TGCAGCGCAAGGGACAGTGCAACTAATGAAAAACTGTTTTTT. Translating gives CSARDSATNEKLFF.

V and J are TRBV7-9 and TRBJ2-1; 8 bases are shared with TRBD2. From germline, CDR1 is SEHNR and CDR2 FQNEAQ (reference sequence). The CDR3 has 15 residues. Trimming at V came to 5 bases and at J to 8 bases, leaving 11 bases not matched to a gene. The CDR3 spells CASSPVGRAVDEQFF. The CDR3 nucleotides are TGTGCCAGCAGCCCTGTCGGGAGGGCCGTGGATGAGCAGTTCTTC.

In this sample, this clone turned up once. In DNA, the CDR3 is TGTGCCAGCAGTTTAATCCCAGTCCGCGGCAATGAGCAGTTCTTC. Protein product: CASSLIPVRGNEQFF. This chain joins TRBV27 and TRBJ2-1, with D unclear. The CDR3 covers 15 residues. Trimming removed 2 bases at V and 6 bases at J, with 14 bases between. Germline V CDR1 and CDR2: MNHEY, SMNVEV (reference sequence).

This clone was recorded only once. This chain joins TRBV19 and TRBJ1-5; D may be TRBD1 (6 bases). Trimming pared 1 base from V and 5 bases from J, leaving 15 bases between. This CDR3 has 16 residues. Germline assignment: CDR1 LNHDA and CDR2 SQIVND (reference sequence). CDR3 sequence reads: CASSIAPTGSYQPQHF. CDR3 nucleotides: TGTGCCAGTAGTATAGCCCCTACAGGGTCCTATCAGCCCCAGCATTTT.

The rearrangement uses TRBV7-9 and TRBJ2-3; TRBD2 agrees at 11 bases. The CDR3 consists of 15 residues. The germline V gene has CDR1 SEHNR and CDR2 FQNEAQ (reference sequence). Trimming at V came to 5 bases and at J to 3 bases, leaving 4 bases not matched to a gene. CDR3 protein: CASSPLAGVTDTQYF. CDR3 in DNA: TGTGCCAGCAGCCCACTAGCGGGAGTGACAGATACGCAGTATTTT.

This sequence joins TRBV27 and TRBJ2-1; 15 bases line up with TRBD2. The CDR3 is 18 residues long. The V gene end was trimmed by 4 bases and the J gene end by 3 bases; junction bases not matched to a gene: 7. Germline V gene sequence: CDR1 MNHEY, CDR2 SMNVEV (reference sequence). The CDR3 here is CASSSGLAGGWGYNEQFF. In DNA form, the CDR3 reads TGTGCCAGCAGTTCCGGACTAGCGGGAGGGTGGGGCTACAATGAGCAGTTCTTC.

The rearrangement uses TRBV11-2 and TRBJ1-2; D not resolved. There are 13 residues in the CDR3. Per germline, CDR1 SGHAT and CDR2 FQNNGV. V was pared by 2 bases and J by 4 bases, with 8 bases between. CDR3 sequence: CASSLSYSYGYTF. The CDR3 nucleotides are TGTGCCAGCAGCTTATCCTACTCCTATGGCTACACCTTC.

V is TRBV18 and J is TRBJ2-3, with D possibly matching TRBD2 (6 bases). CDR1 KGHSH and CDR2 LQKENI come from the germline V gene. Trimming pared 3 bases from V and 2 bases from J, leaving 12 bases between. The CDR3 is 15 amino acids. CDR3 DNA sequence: TGTGCCAGCTCACCGGGAGGACTTTCCACAGATACGCAGTATTTT. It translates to CASSPGGLSTDTQYF.

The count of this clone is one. The CDR3 spells CASSPPTTAIYEQYF. The CDR3 nucleotides read TGTGCCAGCAGTCCCCCCACGACAGCCATCTACGAGCAGTACTTC. J is TRBJ2-7 and V is TRBV28, with a possible D match to TRBD1 (5 bases). Between the trimmed V and J ends, which lost 5 bases and 3 bases, there was a span of 17 bases. The CDR3 consists of 15 residues. The V gene's germline CDR1 is MDHEN and CDR2 SYDVKM.

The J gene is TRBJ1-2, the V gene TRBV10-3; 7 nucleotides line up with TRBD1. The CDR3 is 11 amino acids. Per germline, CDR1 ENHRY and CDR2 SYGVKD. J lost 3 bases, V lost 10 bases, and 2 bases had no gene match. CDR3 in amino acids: CASTGDYGYTF. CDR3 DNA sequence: TGTGCCAGCACAGGGGACTATGGCTACACCTTC.

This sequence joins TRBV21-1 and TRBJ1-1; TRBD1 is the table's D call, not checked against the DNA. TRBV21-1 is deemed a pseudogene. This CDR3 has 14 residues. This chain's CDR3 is CASSPGDRDTEAFF. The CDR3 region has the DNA TGTGCCAGCAGCCCTGGGGACAGGGACACTGAAGCTTTCTTT.

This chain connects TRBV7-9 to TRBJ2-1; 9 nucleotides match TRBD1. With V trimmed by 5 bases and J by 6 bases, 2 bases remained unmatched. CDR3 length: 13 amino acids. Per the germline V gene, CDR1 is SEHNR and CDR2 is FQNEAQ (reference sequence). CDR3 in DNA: TGTGCCAGCAGCAGACAGGGGGTCAATGAGCAGTTCTTC. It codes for CASSRQGVNEQFF.

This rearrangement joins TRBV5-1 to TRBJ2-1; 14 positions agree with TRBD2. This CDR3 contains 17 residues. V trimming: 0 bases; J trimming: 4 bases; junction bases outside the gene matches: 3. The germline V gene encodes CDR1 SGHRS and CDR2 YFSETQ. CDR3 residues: CASSLGLAGGPYNEQFF. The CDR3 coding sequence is TGCGCCAGCAGCTTGGGACTAGCGGGAGGGCCTTACAATGAGCAGTTCTTC. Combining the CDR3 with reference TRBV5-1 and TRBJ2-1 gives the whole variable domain KAGVTQTPRYLIKTRGQQVTLSCSPISGHRSVSWYQQTPGQGLQFLFEYFSETQRNKGNFPGRFSGRQFSNSRSEMNVSTLELGDSALYLCASSLGLAGGPYNEQFFGPGTRLTVL.

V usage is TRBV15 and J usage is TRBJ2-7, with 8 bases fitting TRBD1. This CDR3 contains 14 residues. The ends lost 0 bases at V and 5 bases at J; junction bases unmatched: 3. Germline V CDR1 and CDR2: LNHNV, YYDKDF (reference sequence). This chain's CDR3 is CATSREQGDDEQYF. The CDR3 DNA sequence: TGTGCCACCAGCAGAGAACAGGGGGACGACGAGCAGTACTTC.

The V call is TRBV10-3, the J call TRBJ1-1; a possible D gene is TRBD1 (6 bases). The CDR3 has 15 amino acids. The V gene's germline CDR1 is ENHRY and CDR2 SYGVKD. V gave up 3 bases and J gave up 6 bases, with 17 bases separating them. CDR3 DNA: TGTGCCATCAGTGACTTCGTGGGGGAGGGGGCTGAAGCTTTCTTT. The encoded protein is CAISDFVGEGAEAFF.